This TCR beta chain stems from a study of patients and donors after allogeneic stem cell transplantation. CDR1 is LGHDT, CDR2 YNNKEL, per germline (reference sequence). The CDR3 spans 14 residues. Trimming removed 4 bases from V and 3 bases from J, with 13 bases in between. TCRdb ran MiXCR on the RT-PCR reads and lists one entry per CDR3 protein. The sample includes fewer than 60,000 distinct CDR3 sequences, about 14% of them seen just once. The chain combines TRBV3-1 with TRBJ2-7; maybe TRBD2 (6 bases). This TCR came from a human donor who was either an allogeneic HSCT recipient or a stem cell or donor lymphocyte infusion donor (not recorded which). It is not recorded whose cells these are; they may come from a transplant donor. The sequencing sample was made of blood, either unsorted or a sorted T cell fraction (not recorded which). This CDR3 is CASSPRLVLYEQYF. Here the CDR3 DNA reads TGTGCCAGCAGCCCTAGACTAGTTCTCTACGAGCAGTACTTC.